The 9 T cell receptor beta chains in this list originate from one sample, sequenced in a study of metastatic and nonmetastatic thyroid tumors (dated by TCRdb to about 2020). Library preparation was by PCR. Sequencing relied on an Illumina HiSeq 4000. In-frame beta chains were kept once TCRdb had trimmed the public reads at Q25 with fastp and called clones with MiXCR. The sample table holds some 24,000 clones, of which more than 20% were seen once. The top ten clones comprise 10% to 15% of the sample. No treatment had been received by any patient before thyroid surgery. The specimen was blood. The receptor source for this set is a male donor with papillary thyroid cancer or a benign thyroid nodule (not recorded which). Some clones in this sample may be carry-over from other donors' samples.

This clone was observed a handful of times. It may be a read error: a sequence one base away is much more abundant. The identical CDR3 is also encoded by other nucleotide sequences in the sample. Here the CDR3 reads CSARLAGATDTQYF. CDR3 DNA: TGCAGCGCTAGACTAGCGGGAGCCACAGATACGCAGTATTTT. The chain couples TRBV20-1 to TRBJ2-3, with 12 bases identical to TRBD2. Germline V gene data show CDR1 as DFQATT and CDR2 as SNEGSKA (reference sequence). CDR3 length: 14 residues.

This clone has ten or more counts. The chain employs TRBV5-6 and TRBJ2-3; 10 bases are shared with TRBD1. Germline CDR1 reads SGHDT; CDR2 reads YYEEEE. This CDR3 has 15 amino acids. J lost 5 bases, V lost 0 bases, and 3 bases had no gene match. The CDR3 DNA is TGTGCCAGCAGCTTGGGGGGACAGGGGATAGATACGCAGTATTTT. Translation: CASSLGGQGIDTQYF.

This clone was observed at least ten times. The rearrangement uses TRBV29-1 and TRBJ2-3, with D uncertain. The CDR3 extends over 11 amino acids. The germline V gene encodes CDR1 SQVTM and CDR2 ANQGSEA. V dropped 4 bases and J dropped 2 bases, with 4 bases sitting between them. CDR3: CSVGTTDTQYF. The DNA for the CDR3 is TGCAGCGTTGGAACCACAGATACGCAGTATTTT.

Points on this clone: Germline is not matched at one junction end, which may reflect a read error. The rearrangement links TRBV9 to TRBJ2-5, with a tentative D call TRBD2 (6 bases). The CDR3 is 15 residues long. From germline, CDR1 is SGDLS and CDR2 YYNGEE. The CDR3 sequence is CASIAKGGLGETQYF. CDR3 sequence (DNA): TGTGCTAGCATCGCCAAAGGAGGGCTGGGGGAGACCCAGTACTTC.

In regard to this clone: One junction end does not reproduce the germline sequence, and a read error may be involved. The chain has TRBV6-5 and TRBJ2-7; 7 bases line up with TRBD2. The CDR3 covers 15 residues. Per the germline V gene, CDR1 is MNHEY and CDR2 is SVGAGI. The CDR3 reads CASSSQEGGDYEQYF. Here the CDR3 DNA reads TGTGCAAGCAGTTCCCAAGAGGGAGGGGACTACGAGCAGTACTTC.

This clone was counted at least ten times. The DNA for the CDR3 is TGTGCCAGCAGGTATAATGAAAAACTGTTTTTT. Its protein is CASRYNEKLFF. The rearrangement uses TRBV2 and TRBJ1-4; no reliable D call. V was cut by 6 bases and J by 4 bases, with 3 bases left in between. CDR3 length: 11 residues. Germline V lookup: CDR1 SNHLY, CDR2 FYNNEI.

V usage is TRBV12-3 or TRBV12-4 and J usage is TRBJ1-5; TRBD1 might be the D (6 bases). The CDR3 runs to 16 residues. V was pared by 6 bases and J by 0 bases, with 15 bases between. The CDR3 sequence: CASSLSQGYSNQPQHF. The DNA for the CDR3 is TGTGCCAGCAGCTTGTCCCAGGGGTATAGCAATCAGCCCCAGCATTTT.

This clone was seen a single time. This may stem from a read error, because a much larger clone lies one nucleotide away. The chain recombines TRBV20-1 with TRBJ2-7; no reliable D call. The CDR3 loop spans 13 amino acids. V lost 5 bases and J lost 2, with 13 bases in between. CDR1 DFQATT and CDR2 SNEGSKA come from the germline V gene (reference sequence). The CDR3: CSACGGATYEQYF. In DNA, the CDR3 is TGCAGTGCTTGTGGTGGAGCCACCTACGAGCAGTACTTC.

The chain employs TRBV6-1 and TRBJ1-5; 7 bases line up with TRBD1. In germline, CDR1 is MNHNS, CDR2 SASEGT. Unmatched junction bases numbered 6, after V lost 6 bases and J lost 4 bases. This CDR3 has 14 residues. The CDR3 loop is CASRSETGNQPQHF. CDR3 DNA: TGTGCCAGCAGATCAGAGACAGGGAATCAGCCCCAGCATTTT.